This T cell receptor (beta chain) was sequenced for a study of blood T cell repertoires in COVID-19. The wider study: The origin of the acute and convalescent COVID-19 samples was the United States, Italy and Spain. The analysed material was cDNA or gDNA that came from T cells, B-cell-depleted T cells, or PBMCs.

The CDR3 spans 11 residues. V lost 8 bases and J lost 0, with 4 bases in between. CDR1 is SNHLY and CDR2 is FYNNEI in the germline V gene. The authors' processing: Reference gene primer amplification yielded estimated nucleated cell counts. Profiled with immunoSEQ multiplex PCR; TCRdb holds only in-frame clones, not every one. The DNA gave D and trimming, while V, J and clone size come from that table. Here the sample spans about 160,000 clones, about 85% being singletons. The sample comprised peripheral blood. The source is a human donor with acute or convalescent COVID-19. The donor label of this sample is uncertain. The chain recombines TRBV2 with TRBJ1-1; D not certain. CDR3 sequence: CASWLNTEAFF. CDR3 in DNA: TGTGCCAGCTGGCTGAACACTGAAGCTTTCTTT.